Following are 26 T cell receptor beta chains from one sample sequenced in a study of blood T cell repertoires in COVID-19. The data were produced by immunoSEQ multiplex PCR, yet TCRdb's version contains in-frame clones alone and is incomplete. This sample carries nearly 110,000 clones, about 93% of them seen once, and the ten largest clones take roughly 1.3%. The sequenced sample consisted of peripheral blood. The receptor set was obtained from a woman in her twenties or thirties with acute or convalescent COVID-19.

The chain links TRBV19 to TRBJ2-3; D not resolved. Deletions cut 3 bases from V and 3 bases from J, with 13 bases between. This CDR3 is built from 15 residues. CDR1 and CDR2 from the germline V gene are LNHDA and SQIVND (reference sequence). The CDR3 DNA sequence: TGTGCCAGTAGTATTGATACAATTAAAACAGATACGCAGTATTTT. Translation gives CASSIDTIKTDTQYF.

This clone was counted only a few times. CDR3 amino acids: CASRPDRVTQPQHF. CDR3 DNA: TGTGCCAGTAGGCCCGACAGGGTAACTCAGCCCCAGCATTTT. The rearrangement joins TRBV19 to TRBJ1-5; 7 bases fit TRBD1. V dropped 6 bases and J dropped 6; count of bases not matched to a gene: 8. The CDR3 is 14 amino acids. CDR1 and CDR2 (germline): LNHDA, SQIVND (reference sequence).

The rearrangement joins TRBV27 to TRBJ1-1; the D is unclear. The V end was cut by 6 bases, the J end by 3 bases, with 17 bases between. There are 15 residues in the CDR3. CDR1 and CDR2 from the germline V gene are MNHEY and SMNVEV (reference sequence). The DNA of the CDR3 is TGTGCCAGCAGGCCAACTCCCGGAGTTGACACTGAAGCTTTCTTT. Amino acids: CASRPTPGVDTEAFF.

The chain uses TRBV4-1 and TRBJ1-4; D is perhaps TRBD1 (5 bases). There are 14 residues in the CDR3. The V end was cut by 4 bases, the J end by 4 bases, with 10 bases between. Per the germline V gene, CDR1 is MGHRA and CDR2 is YSYEKL. CDR3 amino acids: CASSPTGFNEKLFF. CDR3 coding DNA: TGCGCCAGCAGCCCCACAGGTTTTAATGAAAAACTGTTTTTT.

The chain joins TRBV2 to TRBJ2-1, with 8 bases matching TRBD2. This CDR3 contains 15 residues. J was trimmed by 8 bases and V by 3 bases; bases with no gene match: 9. Germline CDR1 SNHLY, CDR2 FYNNEI. This CDR3 reads CASSDSLAVWDEQFF. CDR3 bases: TGTGCCAGCAGTGATTCACTAGCGGTTTGGGATGAGCAGTTCTTC.

The chain employs TRBV28 and TRBJ1-6; 11 bases align to TRBD1. The CDR3 loop spans 18 amino acids. Germline assignment: CDR1 MDHEN and CDR2 SYDVKM. J lost 8 bases, V lost 5 bases, and 14 bases had no gene match. Here the CDR3 DNA reads TGTGCCAGCAGTAGTCCGGGACAGGGGGGATCAAATGATTCACCCCTCCACTTT. Its protein is CASSSPGQGGSNDSPLHF. Full variable domain (missing parts from reference TRBV28 and TRBJ1-6): DVKVTQSSRYLVKRTGEKVFLECVQDMDHENMFWYRQDPGLGLRLIYFSYDVKMKEKGDIPEGYSVSREKKERFSLILESASTNQTSMYLCASSSPGQGGSNDSPLHFGNGTRLTVT.

CDR3 sequence reads: CASSSRDRAYNEQFF. The CDR3 coding sequence is TGTGCCAGCAGCTCCCGGGACAGGGCCTACAATGAGCAGTTCTTC. The chain uses TRBV3-1 (or the pseudogene TRBV3-2) and TRBJ2-1; 9 nucleotides line up with TRBD1. This CDR3 is built from 15 residues. The trim removed 5 bases at V and 2 bases at J, leaving 4 bases unmatched. The germline V gene has CDR1 LGHDT and CDR2 YNNKEL (reference sequence).

V gene TRBV29-1 combines with J gene TRBJ1-2; 10 bases map to TRBD1. V lost 8 bases, J lost 5 bases, and 20 bases stayed unmatched. The CDR3 contains 17 residues. Per germline, CDR1 SQVTM and CDR2 ANQGSEA. CDR3 in DNA: TGCAGCCTGACCCCCCTTACCGGGACAGGGGCGGGGTATGGCTACACCTTC. Translation gives CSLTPLTGTGAGYGYTF.

The gene calls are TRBV19 and TRBJ2-6; D unclear. Germline CDR1 and CDR2: LNHDA and SQIVND (reference sequence). Deletions cut 6 bases from V and 1 base from J, with 4 bases between. CDR3 length: 13 residues. The CDR3 loop reads CASSQSGANVLTF. The CDR3 coding sequence is TGTGCCAGTAGCCAATCTGGGGCCAACGTCCTGACTTTC.

The genes are TRBV9 and TRBJ2-7, with 9 positions matching TRBD1. This CDR3 has 15 amino acids. V was clipped by 0 bases and J by 6 bases; unmatched bases: 7. Germline values: CDR1 SGDLS, CDR2 YYNGEE. This chain's CDR3 is CASSVDGTGLSEQYF. The CDR3, as DNA: TGTGCCAGCAGCGTAGATGGGACAGGGTTGTCCGAGCAGTACTTC.

This chain uses TRBV19 with TRBJ1-3, with TRBD1 matching 7 bases. The trim removed 7 bases at V and 0 bases at J, leaving 6 bases unmatched. Germline V gene sequence: CDR1 LNHDA, CDR2 SQIVND (reference sequence). The CDR3 sequence is 15 residues long. The CDR3 loop reads CASKRGRNSGNTIYF. The CDR3 nucleotides read TGTGCCAGTAAGAGGGGGCGGAACTCTGGAAACACCATATATTTT.

This clone was seen just once. V and J are TRBV7-9 and TRBJ1-4; D unresolved. The germline CDR1 and CDR2 sequences are SEHNR and FQNEAQ (reference sequence). This CDR3 has 14 residues. V lost 5 bases, J lost 6 bases, and 13 bases lay in between. The CDR3 protein is CASSPPPPDEKLFF. CDR3 DNA: TGTGCCAGCAGCCCACCACCCCCAGATGAAAAACTGTTTTTT.

The sample holds a few counts of this clone. This chain links TRBV7-9 with TRBJ1-5; 7 nucleotides align to TRBD1. The CDR3 spans 15 residues. Trimming took 4 bases from V and 3 from J; bases not matched to a gene: 6. Germline CDR1 reads SEHNR; CDR2 reads FQNEAQ (reference sequence). The CDR3 DNA sequence: TGTGCCAGCAGCTCTGACAGGGCGGCCAATCAGCCCCAGCATTTT. This codes for CASSSDRAANQPQHF.

The J gene is TRBJ1-5, the V gene TRBV28; tentatively, D is TRBD1 (6 bases). CDR1 is MDHEN and CDR2 is SYDVKM in the germline V gene. V was trimmed by 7 bases and J by 5 bases, leaving 30 bases between them. This CDR3 has 19 amino acids. The CDR3 region is CASIGPLQGLAPGDQPQHF. Here the CDR3 DNA reads TGTGCCAGCATCGGACCTCTTCAGGGGTTGGCGCCAGGTGATCAGCCCCAGCATTTT.

The gene calls are TRBV19 and TRBJ2-2; 10 bases fit TRBD2. Losses at the gene ends were 4 bases for V and 2 bases for J; bases not matched to a gene: 10. The CDR3 consists of 18 residues. CDR1 and CDR2 from the germline V gene are LNHDA and SQIVND (reference sequence). The chain's CDR3 is CASSKFRTSGGNTGELFF. The CDR3, as DNA: TGTGCCAGTAGTAAGTTCCGGACTAGCGGAGGAAACACCGGGGAGCTGTTTTTT.

This clone came up a few times. The V and J genes are TRBV11-2 and TRBJ2-7, with 7 nucleotides matching TRBD2. The J segment lost 4 bases and the V segment lost 7 bases, leaving 13 bases of the junction unmatched. Germline lookup yields CDR1 SGHAT and CDR2 FQNNGV. This CDR3 has 15 residues. CDR3 residues: CASMPTGGTQYEQYF. The CDR3 coding sequence is TGTGCCAGCATGCCCACGGGGGGAACTCAATACGAGCAGTACTTC.

About this clone: The sample carries other DNA sequences with the same CDR3. The rearrangement joins TRBV24-1 to TRBJ2-1; TRBD2 aligns across 10 bases. The CDR3 has 16 amino acids. Germline assignment: CDR1 KGHDR and CDR2 SFDVKD. V was clipped by 1 base and J by 4 bases; unmatched bases: 3. DNA of the CDR3: TGTGCCACCAGTGATTTCACTAGCGGGACTTACAATGAGCAGTTCTTC. Amino acid sequence: CATSDFTSGTYNEQFF.

J is TRBJ1-5 and V is TRBV18; 8 bases line up with TRBD1. Per the germline V gene, CDR1 is KGHSH and CDR2 is LQKENI. V dropped 5 bases and J dropped 7; count of bases not matched to a gene: 13. The CDR3 runs to 16 residues. CDR3 sequence reads: CASSEQAGGIGQPQHF. The CDR3 coding sequence is TGTGCCAGCTCAGAGCAGGCAGGGGGCATCGGGCAGCCCCAGCATTTT.

This chain joins TRBV3-1 (or the pseudogene TRBV3-2) and TRBJ2-7; D is unclear. The CDR3 spans 15 residues. Trimming took off 1 base at V and 4 bases at J, with 14 bases between the two ends. CDR1 and CDR2 (germline): LGHDT, YNNKEL (reference sequence). CDR3 nucleotides: TGTGCCAGCAGCCAAGCCTTTTCAGGCCGGTACGAGCAGTACTTC. This encodes CASSQAFSGRYEQYF.

The chain is built from TRBV6-9 and TRBJ1-6; the D gene is possibly TRBD1 (5 bases). There are 14 residues in the CDR3. Germline loops: CDR1 MNHGY, CDR2 SVAAGI. V shed 3 bases and J shed 10 bases, with 13 bases lying between them. CDR3 coding DNA: TGTGCCAGCAGTTACCAGGGTCACGAGTCACCCCTCCACTTT. Encoded protein: CASSYQGHESPLHF.

The CDR3 protein is CAGSVQGEKLFF. CDR3 DNA sequence: TGTGCCGGAAGTGTCCAGGGCGAAAAACTGTTTTTT. This chain uses TRBV5-6 with TRBJ1-4; D may be TRBD1 (5 bases). Looked up from germline, CDR1 is SGHDT and CDR2 is YYEEEE. V lost 10 bases to trimming and J lost 8 bases, with 15 bases between them. The CDR3 length is 12 residues.

The chain has TRBV28 and TRBJ2-5; 11 bases align to TRBD1. V lost 6 bases and J lost 5; bases outside the gene matches: 8. Germline V gene lookup returns CDR1 MDHEN and CDR2 SYDVKM. The CDR3 sequence is 15 residues long. CDR3 in DNA: TGTGCCAGCAGCTCTAGGACAGGGGGCGTGGAGACCCAGTACTTC. This gives the protein CASSSRTGGVETQYF.

The rearrangement links TRBV28 to TRBJ1-2; D not certain. The germline gives CDR1 MDHEN, CDR2 SYDVKM. Trimming cost V 6 bases and J 6 bases, with 14 bases left between them. The CDR3 spans 13 residues. The CDR3 bases are TGTGCCAGCAGCTCGGCCGGAGGTGATGGCTACACCTTC. Translation gives CASSSAGGDGYTF.

This clone has a single count. The rearrangement uses TRBV11-3 and TRBJ2-2, with 8 bases aligning to TRBD1. This CDR3 comprises 15 residues. V lost 2 bases, J lost 2 bases, and 1 base stayed unmatched. The germline gives CDR1 SGHNT, CDR2 YENEEA. CDR3 nucleotides: TGTGCCAGCAGCTTACAGGGGGCAAACACCGGGGAGCTGTTTTTT. Its protein product is CASSLQGANTGELFF.

The genes are TRBV28 and TRBJ1-5; maybe TRBD1 (6 bases). V gave up 2 bases and J gave up 11 bases, with 16 bases separating them. The CDR3 sequence is 14 residues long. Germline lookup yields CDR1 MDHEN and CDR2 SYDVKM. As DNA, the CDR3 is TGTGCCAGCAGTTTACACGGGGAGGGGGGGACCCAGCATTTT. It encodes CASSLHGEGGTQHF.

A single count supports this clone. The CDR3 DNA sequence: TGTGCCAGCAGTTTGTCACAGCTCTATGGCTACACCTTC. Translation gives CASSLSQLYGYTF. The chain joins TRBV6-2 or TRBV6-3 to TRBJ1-2; D remains ambiguous. V lost 4 bases to trimming and J lost 4 bases, with 10 bases between them. Germline V CDR1 and CDR2: MNHEY, SVGEGT. The CDR3 length is 13 residues.